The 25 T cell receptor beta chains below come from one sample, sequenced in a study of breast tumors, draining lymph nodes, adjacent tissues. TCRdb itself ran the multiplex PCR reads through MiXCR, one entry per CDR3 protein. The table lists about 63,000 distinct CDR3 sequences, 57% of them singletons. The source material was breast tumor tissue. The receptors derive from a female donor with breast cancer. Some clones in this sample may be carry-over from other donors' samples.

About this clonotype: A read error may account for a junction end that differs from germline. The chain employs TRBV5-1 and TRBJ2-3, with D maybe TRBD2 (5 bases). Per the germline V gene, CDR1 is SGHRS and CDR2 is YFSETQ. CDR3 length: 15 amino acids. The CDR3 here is CASSSSSLFTDTQYF. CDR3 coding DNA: TGTGCCAGCAGCTCTTCTAGCCTTTTCACAGATACGCAGTATTTT. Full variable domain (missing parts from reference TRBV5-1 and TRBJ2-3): KAGVTQTPRYLIKTRGQQVTLSCSPISGHRSVSWYQQTPGQGLQFLFEYFSETQRNKGNFPGRFSGRQFSNSRSEMNVSTLELGDSALYLCASSSSSLFTDTQYFGPGTRLTVL.

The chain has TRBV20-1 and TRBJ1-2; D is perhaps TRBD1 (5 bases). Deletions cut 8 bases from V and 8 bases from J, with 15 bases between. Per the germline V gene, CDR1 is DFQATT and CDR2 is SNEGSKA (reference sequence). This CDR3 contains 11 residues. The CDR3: CSPGYSGGYTF. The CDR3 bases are TGCAGTCCAGGGTACAGCGGGGGCTACACCTTC.

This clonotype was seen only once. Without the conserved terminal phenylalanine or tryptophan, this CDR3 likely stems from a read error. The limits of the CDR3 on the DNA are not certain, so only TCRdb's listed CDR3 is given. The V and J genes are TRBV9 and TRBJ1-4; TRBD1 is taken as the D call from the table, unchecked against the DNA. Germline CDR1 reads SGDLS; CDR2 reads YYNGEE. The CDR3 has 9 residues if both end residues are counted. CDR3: CASSAGTGY.

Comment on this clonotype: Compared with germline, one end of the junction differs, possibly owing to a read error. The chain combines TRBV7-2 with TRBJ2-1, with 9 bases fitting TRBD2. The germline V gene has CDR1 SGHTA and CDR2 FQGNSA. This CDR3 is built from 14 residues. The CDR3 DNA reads TGTGCCAGCAGCTTAGGCGGGAGGGCCAATGAGCAGCTCTTC. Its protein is CASSLGGRANEQLF.

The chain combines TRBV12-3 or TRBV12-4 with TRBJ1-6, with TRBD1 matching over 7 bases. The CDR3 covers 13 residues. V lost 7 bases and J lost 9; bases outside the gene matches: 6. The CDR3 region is CASTPGTASPLHF. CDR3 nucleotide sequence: TGTGCCAGCACCCCAGGGACAGCTTCACCCCTCCACTTT.

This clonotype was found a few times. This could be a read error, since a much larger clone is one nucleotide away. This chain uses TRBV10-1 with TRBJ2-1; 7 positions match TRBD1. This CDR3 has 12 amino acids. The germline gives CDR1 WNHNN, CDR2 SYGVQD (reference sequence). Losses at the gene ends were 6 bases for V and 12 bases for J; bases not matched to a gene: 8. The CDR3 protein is CASSRDRVGQFF. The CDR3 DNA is TGCGCCAGCAGCCGAGACAGGGTGGGGCAGTTCTTC.

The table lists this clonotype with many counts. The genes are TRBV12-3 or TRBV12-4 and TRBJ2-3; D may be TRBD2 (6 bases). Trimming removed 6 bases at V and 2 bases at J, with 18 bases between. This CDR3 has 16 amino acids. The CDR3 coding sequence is TGTGCCAGCAGCACAGGACTGGGCGGGGCCACAGATACGCAGTATTTT. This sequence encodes CASSTGLGGATDTQYF.

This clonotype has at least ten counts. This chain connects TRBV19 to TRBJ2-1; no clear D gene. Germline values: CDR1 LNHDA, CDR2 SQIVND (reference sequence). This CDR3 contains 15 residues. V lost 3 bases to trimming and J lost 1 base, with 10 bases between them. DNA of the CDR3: TGTGCCAGTAGTATTTTAGCAGTTTCCTACAATGAGCAGTTCTTC. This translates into CASSILAVSYNEQFF.

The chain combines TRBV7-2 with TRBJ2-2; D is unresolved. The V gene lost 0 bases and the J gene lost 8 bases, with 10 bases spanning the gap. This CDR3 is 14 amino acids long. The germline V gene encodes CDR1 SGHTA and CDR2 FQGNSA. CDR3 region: CASSLAVPPGELFF. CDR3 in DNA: TGTGCCAGCAGCTTAGCGGTTCCCCCTGGGGAGCTGTTTTTT.

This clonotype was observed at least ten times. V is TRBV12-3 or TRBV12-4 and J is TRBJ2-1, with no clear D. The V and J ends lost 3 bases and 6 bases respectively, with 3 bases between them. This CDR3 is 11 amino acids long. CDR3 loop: CASSFSNEQFF. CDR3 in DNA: TGTGCCAGCAGTTTCTCCAATGAGCAGTTCTTC.

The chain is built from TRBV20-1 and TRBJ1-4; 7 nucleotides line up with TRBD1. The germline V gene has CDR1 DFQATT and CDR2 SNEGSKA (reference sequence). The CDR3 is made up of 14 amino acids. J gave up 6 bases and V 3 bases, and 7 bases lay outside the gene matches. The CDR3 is CSASPTGEDEKLFF. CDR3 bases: TGCAGTGCTAGCCCCACAGGGGAAGATGAAAAACTGTTTTTT.

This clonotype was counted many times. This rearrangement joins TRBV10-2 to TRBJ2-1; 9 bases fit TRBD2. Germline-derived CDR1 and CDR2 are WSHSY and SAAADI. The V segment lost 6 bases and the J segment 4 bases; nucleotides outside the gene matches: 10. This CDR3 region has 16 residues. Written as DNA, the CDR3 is TGCGCCAGCAGCTCCCCTGGGCTAGCGGGATACAATGAGCAGTTCTTC. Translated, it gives CASSSPGLAGYNEQFF.

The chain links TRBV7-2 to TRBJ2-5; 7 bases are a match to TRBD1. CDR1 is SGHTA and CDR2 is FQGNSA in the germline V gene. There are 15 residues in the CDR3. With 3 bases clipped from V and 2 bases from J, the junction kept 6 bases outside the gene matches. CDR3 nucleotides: TGTGCCAGCAGCTTCCTACAGGGGTTACAAGAGACCCAGTACTTC. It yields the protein CASSFLQGLQETQYF.

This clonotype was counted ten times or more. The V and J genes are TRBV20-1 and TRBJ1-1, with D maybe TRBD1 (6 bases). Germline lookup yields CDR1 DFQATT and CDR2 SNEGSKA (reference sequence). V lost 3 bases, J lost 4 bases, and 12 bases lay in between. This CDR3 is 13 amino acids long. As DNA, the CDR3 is TGCAGTGCTAGCCGAGGGACAACCACTGAAGCTTTCTTT. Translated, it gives CSASRGTTTEAFF.

In nucleotides, the CDR3 is TGTGCCACCAGCAGAGAATGGGGAGGCACAGATACGCAGTATTTT. As protein: CATSREWGGTDTQYF. This sequence joins TRBV15 and TRBJ2-3, with TRBD2 as a possible D gene (5 bases). The length of the CDR3 is 15 residues. Germline assignment: CDR1 LNHNV and CDR2 YYDKDF (reference sequence). Trimming removed 0 bases at V and 1 base at J, with 8 bases between.

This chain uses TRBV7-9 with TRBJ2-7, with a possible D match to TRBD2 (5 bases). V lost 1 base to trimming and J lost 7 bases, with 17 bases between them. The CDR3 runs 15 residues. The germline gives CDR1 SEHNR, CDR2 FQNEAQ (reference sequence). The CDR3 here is CASSLGPRGRLEQYF. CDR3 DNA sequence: TGTGCCAGCAGCTTAGGTCCCCGGGGTCGTTTAGAGCAGTACTTC.

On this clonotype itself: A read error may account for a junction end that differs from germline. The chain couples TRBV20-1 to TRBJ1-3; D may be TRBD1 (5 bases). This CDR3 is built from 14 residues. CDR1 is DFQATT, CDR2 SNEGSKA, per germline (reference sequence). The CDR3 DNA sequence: TGCAGTGCTAGAGGGGACGTCGCTGGAAACCCCATATATTTT. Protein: CSARGDVAGNPIYF.

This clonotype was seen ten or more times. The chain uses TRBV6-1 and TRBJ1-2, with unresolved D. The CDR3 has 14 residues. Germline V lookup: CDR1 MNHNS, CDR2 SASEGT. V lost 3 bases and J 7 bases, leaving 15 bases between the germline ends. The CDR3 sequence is CASSEGEGTSGYTF. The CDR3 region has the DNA TGTGCCAGCAGTGAGGGAGAGGGAACGAGTGGCTACACCTTC.

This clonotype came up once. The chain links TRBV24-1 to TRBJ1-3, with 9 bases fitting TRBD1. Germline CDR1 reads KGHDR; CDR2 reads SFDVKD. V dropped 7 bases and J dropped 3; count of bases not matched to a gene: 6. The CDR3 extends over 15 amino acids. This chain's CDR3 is CATSPQGASGNTIYF. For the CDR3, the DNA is TGTGCCACCAGCCCACAGGGGGCGAGTGGAAACACCATATATTTT.

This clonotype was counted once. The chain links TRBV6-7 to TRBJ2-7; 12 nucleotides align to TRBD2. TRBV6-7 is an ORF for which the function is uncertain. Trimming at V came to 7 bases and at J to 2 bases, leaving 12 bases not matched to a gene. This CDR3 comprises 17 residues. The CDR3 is CASTDLRTSGIAYEQYF. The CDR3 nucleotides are TGTGCCAGCACCGACCTCAGGACTAGCGGGATAGCCTACGAGCAGTACTTC.

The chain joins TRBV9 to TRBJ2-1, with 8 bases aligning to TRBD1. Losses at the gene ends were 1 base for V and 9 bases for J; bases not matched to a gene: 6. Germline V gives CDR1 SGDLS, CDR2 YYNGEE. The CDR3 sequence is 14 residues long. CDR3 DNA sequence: TGTGCCAGCAGCGTACAGGGGGCGACTAGTGAGCAGTTCTTC. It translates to CASSVQGATSEQFF.

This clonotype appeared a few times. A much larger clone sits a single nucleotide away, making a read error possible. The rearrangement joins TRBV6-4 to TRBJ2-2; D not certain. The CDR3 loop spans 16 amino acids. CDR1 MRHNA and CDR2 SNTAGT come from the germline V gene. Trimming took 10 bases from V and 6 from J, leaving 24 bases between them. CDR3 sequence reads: CAITTHVGPDAGELFF. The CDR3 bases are TGTGCCATCACAACCCACGTAGGGCCGGATGCCGGGGAGCTGTTTTTT.

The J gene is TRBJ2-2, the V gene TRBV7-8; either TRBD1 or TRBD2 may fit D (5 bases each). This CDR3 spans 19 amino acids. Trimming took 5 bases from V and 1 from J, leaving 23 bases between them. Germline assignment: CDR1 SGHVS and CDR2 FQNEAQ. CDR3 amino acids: CASSTEKAAGTVNTGELFF. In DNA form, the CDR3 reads TGTGCCAGCAGCACCGAAAAAGCCGCCGGGACGGTGAACACCGGGGAGCTGTTTTTT.

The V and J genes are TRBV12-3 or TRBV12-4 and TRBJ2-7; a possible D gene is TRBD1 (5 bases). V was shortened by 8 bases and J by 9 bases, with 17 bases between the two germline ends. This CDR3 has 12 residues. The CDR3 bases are TGTGCCAGCGGTAGACCTAGGGGCGGGCAGTACTTC. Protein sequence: CASGRPRGGQYF.

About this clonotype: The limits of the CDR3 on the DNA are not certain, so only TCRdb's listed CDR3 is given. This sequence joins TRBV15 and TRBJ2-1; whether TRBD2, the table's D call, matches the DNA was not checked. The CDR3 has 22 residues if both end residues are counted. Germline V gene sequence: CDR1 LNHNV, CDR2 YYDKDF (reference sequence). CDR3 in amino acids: CATSSIYLCSVVYYLGEDEQFF.